This T cell receptor beta chain appears in the sequencing data of a study of blood T cell repertoires in COVID-19. The CDR3 has 18 amino acids. Germline CDR1 and CDR2: LNHDA and SQIVND (reference sequence). The trim removed 0 bases at V and 4 bases at J, leaving 9 bases unmatched. Profiled with immunoSEQ multiplex PCR; TCRdb holds only in-frame clones, not every one. The table shows under 450,000 clones, with about 91% occurring only once. The source material was peripheral blood. The receptor comes from a middle-aged woman with COVID-19, enrolled during active disease. The chain employs TRBV19 and TRBJ2-6; 7 bases are a match to TRBD1. The CDR3 loop reads CASSIDRIGGSGANVLTF. In DNA, the CDR3 is TGTGCCAGTAGTATAGATCGAATAGGGGGCAGCGGGGCCAACGTCCTGACTTTC.